This T cell receptor beta chain came from a study of OX40 agonist ivuxolimab in advanced cancers. On this clone itself: Its target is unknown.

Sequencing used immunoSEQ multiplex PCR; TCRdb keeps in-frame clones, though not all of them. Here the sample spans roughly 12,000 clones, over 60% being singletons. Between the trimmed V and J ends, which lost 4 bases and 3 bases, there was a span of 9 bases. The CDR3 runs 14 residues. Looked up from germline, CDR1 is MNHEY and CDR2 is SMNVEV (reference sequence). Study-level points and caveats: Certain nonresponders additionally had low normalized T-cell clonal expansion.

Specimen: CD4+ or CD8+ T cells sorted from blood, collected in a trial of the OX40 agonist ivuxolimab. The chain uses TRBV27 and TRBJ1-4, with no clear D. The clonotype was recovered from an adult with an advanced solid tumor such as melanoma, head and neck, liver or kidney cancer. The CDR3 coding sequence is TGTGCCAGCAGTTACGACGGACCTAATGAAAAACTGTTTTTT. The encoded protein is CASSYDGPNEKLFF.